This T cell receptor beta chain was profiled in a study of blood T cell repertoires in COVID-19. Study background: COVID-19 samples collected from the United States, Italy and Spain covered acute and convalescent phases. T cells, B-cell-depleted T cells, or PBMCs supplied cDNA or gDNA.

The CDR3 contains 15 residues. The germline V and J ends were trimmed by 0 bases and 1 base, with 6 bases remaining between them. CDR1 and CDR2 (germline): LNHNV, YYDKDF (reference sequence). Original processing methods: Reference gene primer amplification in the assay estimated nucleated cell counts. Sequencing was performed with immunoSEQ multiplex PCR; in TCRdb, only in-frame clones are kept and a portion is missing. Clone size and V and J calls were adopted from that table, with D and trimming inferred from the DNA. There are under 350,000 clones in the sample; around 89% occur only once, and about 4.6% lies in the top ten.

The TCR sequence derives from a man aged 35-49 years with acute or convalescent COVID-19. Specimen: peripheral blood. The chain carries TRBV15 and TRBJ1-4; tentative D call: TRBD1 (5 bases). The CDR3 sequence is CATSRDQGTNEKLFF. CDR3 DNA: TGTGCCACCAGCAGAGATCAGGGAACTAATGAAAAACTGTTTTTT.